The 6 T cell receptor beta chains in this list originate from one sample, sequenced in a study of T cell changes during pregnancy in multiple sclerosis. Only in-frame clones appear in the TCRdb table, and some are missing; sequencing was by immunoSEQ multiplex PCR. The table has approximately 50,000 clones, 92% seen once. Sequencing used CD4+ T cells from peripheral blood mononuclear cells, obtained after pregnancy. The receptors here all came from a female donor with multiple sclerosis, enrolled in a pregnancy study.

This clone was observed a single time. The chain combines TRBV18 with TRBJ1-1, with 8 bases that match TRBD1. V shed 6 bases and J 4 bases; nucleotides not matched to a gene: 7. Germline V lookup: CDR1 KGHSH, CDR2 LQKENI. The CDR3 contains 14 residues. The CDR3 DNA sequence: TGTGCCAGCTCCCGGGGACAGGAGGGCACTGAAGCTTTCTTT. Translating gives CASSRGQEGTEAFF.

This clone was seen a few times. The chain links TRBV27 to TRBJ2-1, with 9 bases aligning to TRBD2. V shed 11 bases and J 7 bases; nucleotides not matched to a gene: 3. The CDR3 loop spans 11 amino acids. CDR1 and CDR2 (germline): MNHEY, SMNVEV (reference sequence). This chain's CDR3 is CARREGNEQFF. In nucleotides, the CDR3 is TGTGCCCGGCGGGAGGGGAATGAGCAGTTCTTC.

This chain connects TRBV28 to TRBJ1-1; D perhaps matches TRBD1 (5 bases). Deletions cut 5 bases from V and 0 bases from J, with 10 bases between. The CDR3 length is 14 residues. Germline CDR1 reads MDHEN; CDR2 reads SYDVKM. CDR3 residues: CASSGGRVNTEAFF. The CDR3 DNA is TGTGCCAGCAGTGGGGGGAGGGTGAACACTGAAGCTTTCTTT.

The V call is TRBV11-1, the J call TRBJ2-1; 9 bases agree with TRBD2. Trimming took 4 bases from V and 3 from J; bases not matched to a gene: 10. The CDR3 is 17 amino acids. Looked up from germline, CDR1 is SGHAT and CDR2 is FQDESV (reference sequence). The CDR3 sequence: CASSSSSGGRGYNEQFF. In nucleotides, the CDR3 is TGTGCCAGCAGCTCCTCTAGTGGCGGGAGGGGCTACAATGAGCAGTTCTTC.

This clone was counted a single time. The chain is built from TRBV6-5 and TRBJ2-3; TRBD2 might be the D (5 bases). CDR1 MNHEY and CDR2 SVGAGI come from the germline V gene. V lost 0 bases and J lost 6, with 10 bases in between. The CDR3 length is 14 residues. The CDR3 DNA is TGTGCCAGCAGTTACTCGAGGGTGGGGGATACGCAGTATTTT. It yields the protein CASSYSRVGDTQYF.

Here the CDR3 DNA reads TGTGCCACCAGCAGGTCGGGACAGGGAAAAAGGAATGAGCAGTTCTTC. It translates to CATSRSGQGKRNEQFF. The rearrangement joins TRBV15 to TRBJ2-1; the match to TRBD1 covers 9 bases. With 3 bases clipped from V and 7 bases from J, the junction kept 10 bases outside the gene matches. This CDR3 is built from 16 residues. Germline-derived CDR1 and CDR2 are LNHNV and YYDKDF (reference sequence). Looking up the rest from reference TRBV15 and TRBJ2-1 gives the full variable domain: DAMVIQNPRYQVTQFGKPVTLSCSQTLNHNVMYWYQQKSSQAPKLLFHYYDKDFNNEADTPDNFQSRRPNTSFCFLDIRSPGLGDTAMYLCATSRSGQGKRNEQFFGPGTRLTVL.